Listed below are T cell receptor beta chains from one sample, sequenced in a study of T cell responses to AZD1222 COVID-19 vaccine. Some clones are missing from TCRdb's copy, which holds only in-frame ones; the method was immunoSEQ multiplex PCR. The table shows more than 150,000 clones, with almost 95% occurring only once. The material sequenced was peripheral blood, taken on day 0 of AZD1222 vaccination. These receptors all stem from an adult in good health. Each CDR3 is given with its conserved first and last residue. Each record gives: J gene, D gene, clone size, V gene, CDR3 DNA, CDR3 protein. The D gene is left open where the match is weak. Rows may omit the clone size; those that give it use once, few, many or a size class.

TRBJ1-4 | NA | NA | TRBV5-6 | TGTGCCAGCAGCTTGGGTGCGGGTTGGAATGAAAAACTGTTTTTT | CASSLGAGWNEKLFF
TRBJ2-2 | NA | once | TRBV5-1 | TGCGCCAGCAGCCCAGGGTACTCGAGGACCGGGGAGCTGTTTTTT | CASSPGYSRTGELFF
TRBJ1-1 | NA | NA | TRBV19 | TGTGCCAGTTTCGGACGGGTAAACACTGAAGCTTTCTTT | CASFGRVNTEAFF
TRBJ2-3 | NA | NA | TRBV7-3 | TGTGCCAGCAGCCCTATGGGGCTAGATACGCAGTATTTT | CASSPMGLDTQYF
TRBJ1-1 | NA | NA | TRBV7-6 | TGTGCCAGCAGCTTAGTTCAAGGGGTAGCGAAGAACACTGAAGCTTTCTTT | CASSLVQGVAKNTEAFF
TRBJ2-2 | NA | once | TRBV5-1 | TGCGCCAGCAGTTATGCGAACACCGGGGAGCTGTTTTTT | CASSYANTGELFF
TRBJ1-2 | TRBD1 | NA | TRBV13 | TGTGCCAGCAGCTTATCCCGGGACAGGGGGCGCCGGGTGTATGGCTACACCTTC | CASSLSRDRGRRVYGYTF
TRBJ1-4 | NA | NA | TRBV10-3 | TGTGCCATCGCCCCTACAGGGTCTAATGAAAAACTGTTTTTT | CAIAPTGSNEKLFF
TRBJ1-5 | NA | NA | TRBV30 | TGTGCCTGGAGCACAGGGAGCAATCAGCCCCAGCATTTT | CAWSTGSNQPQHF
TRBJ2-7 | NA | NA | TRBV6-5 | TGTGCCAGCACGGGACGGATATCCTACGAGCAGTACTTC | CASTGRISYEQYF
TRBJ1-2 | NA | NA | TRBV25-1 | TGTGCCAGCAGTGGGACAGTCAGTTATGGCTACACCTTC | CASSGTVSYGYTF
TRBJ1-2 | NA | NA | TRBV5-1 | TGCGCCAGCAGCTTTAACGGAGATGGCTACACCTTC | CASSFNGDGYTF
TRBJ2-1 | TRBD1 | NA | TRBV5-1 | TGCGCCAGCAGCCTGGACAGGGAGCAGTTCTTC | CASSLDREQFF
TRBJ1-6 | TRBD1 | NA | TRBV9 | TGTGCCAGCAGCTCGAGGACAGGGGGCTGGTATAATTCACCCCTCCACTTT | CASSSRTGGWYNSPLHF
TRBJ1-1 | NA | NA | TRBV6-1 | TGTGCCAGCAGTGAGCGACATCCGAACACTGAAGCTTTCTTT | CASSERHPNTEAFF
TRBJ1-5 | NA | NA | TRBV5-6 | TGTGCCAGCAGCCCGTACATGGTCAGGCAAGACAATCAGCCCCAGCATTTT | CASSPYMVRQDNQPQHF
TRBJ2-2 | TRBD1 | NA | TRBV19 | TGTGCCAGTAGGCCCTCAGACAGGGGGCTTGGGGAGCTGTTTTTT | CASRPSDRGLGELFF
TRBJ2-1 | NA | NA | TRBV29-1 | TGCAGCGCCTACTTTCGGGTGATCGTATACAATGAGCAGTTCTTC | CSAYFRVIVYNEQFF
TRBJ1-1 | TRBD1 | once | TRBV9 | TGTGCCAGCAGGGTGACAGGGGATACTGAAGCTTTCTTT | CASRVTGDTEAFF
TRBJ2-1 | TRBD2 | NA | TRBV24-1 | TGTGCCACCACCGGCGGGGGGGGTGGTGAGCAGTTCTTC | CATTGGGGGEQFF
TRBJ2-7 | TRBD2 | once | TRBV6-5 | TGTGCCAGCAGCCGGACTAGGAACTCCTACGAGCAGTACTTC | CASSRTRNSYEQYF
TRBJ2-7 | NA | NA | TRBV11-2 | TGTGCCAGCAGCTTAGGGGGCCTCTACGAGCAGTACTTC | CASSLGGLYEQYF
TRBJ1-1 | NA | NA | TRBV7-9 | TGTGCCACAACCAGGATGGTTATTACTGAAGCTTTCTTT | CATTRMVITEAFF
TRBJ1-3 | TRBD1 | once | TRBV3-1/TRBV3-2 | TGTGCCAGCAGCCAATTCTCTGACAGGGGGGTTTCTGGAAACACCATATATTTT | CASSQFSDRGVSGNTIYF
TRBJ1-5 | NA | NA | TRBV6-4 | TGTGCCACGGGAGGCCCAAATCAGCCCCAGCATTTT | CATGGPNQPQHF
TRBJ1-5 | TRBD1 | NA | TRBV6-6 | TGTGCCAGCAGTTCGGGACAGCTAAGCAATCAGCCCCAGCATTTT | CASSSGQLSNQPQHF